This TCR beta chain was sequenced during a study of T cells after yellow fever vaccination. Study-level results: Researchers cautioned that FACS-sorted repertoires could harbor abundant clonotypes contaminating from the bulk population.

CDR3 size: 13 residues. Germline values: CDR1 SEHNR, CDR2 FQNEAQ (reference sequence). Trimming cost V 7 bases and J 5 bases, with 14 bases left between them. Note on this clonotype: Antigen specificity is unknown.

TCRdb re-called the 5' RACE reads through MiXCR, storing one row per CDR3 protein. The sample records about 210,000 distinct CDR3 sequences, roughly 3% being singletons. Here the sequenced sample was CD4+ T cells sorted from PBMCs, taken 10 days after the yellow fever booster vaccination. The receptor was derived from a man between 18 and 29 years old who received the YFV17D yellow fever vaccine. The gene calls are TRBV7-9 and TRBJ1-2; possibly TRBD1 for D (5 bases). For the CDR3, the DNA is TGTGCCAGCACCATGGGCAGGGAGTATGGCTACACCTTC. Translating it yields CASTMGREYGYTF.